The 15 T cell receptor beta chains given below trace back to one sample, sequenced in a study of T-cell memory formation after mild COVID-19. TCRdb independently ran MiXCR on the 5' RACE reads; one entry per CDR3 protein. The sample lists approximately 450,000 distinct CDR3 sequences, approximately 18% seen once, with 9% to 15% in the top ten. Specimen: PBMCs or a T cell subset sorted from them (not recorded which). The origin of the receptors is an adult woman who had mild COVID-19 (a few samples of this study predate the infection). Cell type and time point are not known.

This clonotype has a handful of counts. V usage is TRBV7-2 and J usage is TRBJ2-7, with 7 bases lining up with TRBD1. The CDR3 contains 14 residues. Losses at the gene ends were 4 bases for V and 3 bases for J; bases not matched to a gene: 6. The V gene's germline CDR1 is SGHTA and CDR2 FQGNSA. The CDR3 DNA reads as TGTGCCAGCAGCTCCGGGACAGATTACTACGAGCAGTACTTC. It encodes CASSSGTDYYEQYF.

This chain connects TRBV3-1 to TRBJ2-1, with TRBD2 identical over 8 bases. Trimming removed 1 base from V and 7 bases from J; junction bases left unmatched: 6. Germline V gene lookup returns CDR1 LGHDT and CDR2 YNNKEL (reference sequence). There are 15 residues in the CDR3. This CDR3 reads CASSQAGGRGNEQFF. The CDR3, as DNA: TGTGCCAGCAGCCAAGCGGGGGGGAGGGGGAATGAGCAGTTCTTC.

This clonotype showed up just a few times. The V gene is TRBV24-1, the J gene TRBJ2-1; 8 bases are shared with TRBD2. The CDR3 has 16 amino acids. The trim removed 4 bases at V and 10 bases at J, leaving 14 bases unmatched. In germline, CDR1 is KGHDR, CDR2 SFDVKD. In nucleotides, the CDR3 is TGTGCCACCAGTGACCCCCTAGCGGGCAAGAGGAACGAGCAGTTCTTC. As protein: CATSDPLAGKRNEQFF.

This chain joins TRBV7-9 and TRBJ1-5; weak D call: TRBD1 (5 bases). This CDR3 comprises 17 residues. V shed 1 base and J shed 4 bases, with 17 bases lying between them. CDR1 is SEHNR, CDR2 FQNEAQ, per germline (reference sequence). The CDR3: CASSLDMAGRTNQPQHF. CDR3 nucleotide sequence: TGTGCCAGCAGCTTAGACATGGCGGGGCGAACAAATCAGCCCCAGCATTTT. The variable domain in full, with the rest retrieved from reference TRBV7-9 and TRBJ1-5, is DTGVSQNPRHKITKRGQNVTFRCDPISEHNRLYWYRQTLGQGPEFLTYFQNEAQLEKSRLLSDRFSAERPKGSFSTLEIQRTEQGDSAMYLCASSLDMAGRTNQPQHFGDGTRLSIL.

The CDR3 loop is CASSSKQSSYEQYF. The CDR3, as DNA: TGTGCCAGCAGCTCGAAACAGTCCTCCTACGAGCAGTACTTC. The chain joins TRBV11-3 to TRBJ2-7; D is undetermined. This CDR3 has 14 amino acids. Germline V CDR1 and CDR2: SGHNT, YENEEA. V lost 4 bases and J lost 0, with 10 bases in between.

The chain has TRBV5-4 and TRBJ2-7, with D possibly TRBD1 on 6 matching bases. CDR3 length: 15 amino acids. Germline-derived CDR1 and CDR2 are SGHNT and YYREEE (reference sequence). V was cut by 4 bases and J by 2 bases, with 16 bases left in between. CDR3 amino acids: CASSAAGVKTYEQYF. The CDR3, as DNA: TGTGCCAGCAGCGCCGCAGGGGTGAAAACCTACGAGCAGTACTTC.

The CDR3 spells CSVRGTVDTGELFF. CDR3 nucleotide sequence: TGCAGCGTCCGCGGGACAGTGGACACCGGGGAGCTGTTTTTT. The V gene is TRBV29-1, the J gene TRBJ2-2; tentative D call: TRBD1 (7 bases). The germline V and J ends were trimmed by 6 bases and 3 bases, with 14 bases remaining between them. This CDR3 is built from 14 residues. Germline V CDR1 and CDR2: SQVTM, ANQGSEA.

This clonotype was seen once. CDR3 sequence: CASSFKEGETQYF. The CDR3 region has the DNA TGTGCCAGCAGTTTCAAGGAGGGAGAGACCCAGTACTTC. The V and J genes are TRBV12-3 or TRBV12-4 and TRBJ2-5, with D possibly matching TRBD2 (6 bases). V gave up 3 bases and J gave up 4 bases, with 9 bases separating them. This CDR3 has 13 amino acids.

This clonotype turned up a few times. The rearrangement joins TRBV7-9 to TRBJ2-7, with 9 bases lining up with TRBD2. CDR3 length: 16 amino acids. The V and J ends lost 5 bases and 1 base, in that order; junction bases with no gene match: 9. From germline, CDR1 is SEHNR and CDR2 FQNEAQ (reference sequence). This CDR3 is CASSPPGLADSYEQYF. The DNA of the CDR3 is TGTGCCAGCAGCCCGCCGGGACTAGCCGATTCCTACGAGCAGTACTTC.

In its sample, this clonotype was seen a few times. The chain combines TRBV6-2 or TRBV6-3 with TRBJ2-2; 9 nucleotides line up with TRBD1. With 7 bases clipped from V and 4 bases from J, the junction kept 7 bases outside the gene matches. The CDR3 extends over 15 amino acids. CDR1 and CDR2 from the germline V gene are MNHEY and SVGEGT. The CDR3 protein is CASILQGAGTGELFF. In DNA, the CDR3 is TGTGCCAGCATTCTACAGGGGGCCGGCACCGGGGAGCTGTTTTTT.

The CDR3 DNA sequence: TGTGCCAGCAGCCATCGTTCCTTCGGGGGGGAAAAACTGTTTTTT. This encodes CASSHRSFGGEKLFF. V is TRBV3-1 and J is TRBJ1-4, with D possibly matching TRBD1 (5 bases). V lost 3 bases to trimming and J lost 8 bases, with 16 bases between them. This CDR3 is 15 amino acids long. Germline V gives CDR1 LGHDT, CDR2 YNNKEL (reference sequence).

The table lists this clonotype with a few counts. The chain employs TRBV9 and TRBJ2-3; D not certain. This CDR3 region has 13 residues. Trimming took off 5 bases at V and 5 bases at J, with 12 bases between the two ends. Germline assignment: CDR1 SGDLS and CDR2 YYNGEE. The CDR3 nucleotides read TGTGCCAGCAGTCCGGACCCCCAAGATACGCAGTATTTT. It yields the protein CASSPDPQDTQYF.

The DNA for the CDR3 is TGTGCCAGCACCACACTGACAACTAATGAAAAACTGTTTTTT. Translating it yields CASTTLTTNEKLFF. The V and J genes are TRBV6-2 or TRBV6-3 and TRBJ1-4; D uncertain. V was pared by 7 bases and J by 0 bases, with 9 bases between. The CDR3 length is 14 residues. Per germline, CDR1 MNHEY and CDR2 SVGEGT.

This clonotype has only a few counts. This sequence joins TRBV24-1 and TRBJ2-2; D might be TRBD2 (5 bases). In germline, CDR1 is KGHDR, CDR2 SFDVKD. CDR3 length: 14 residues. V was pared by 0 bases and J by 4 bases, with 5 bases between. The CDR3 reads CATSDLEGTGELFF. The CDR3 nucleotides read TGTGCCACCAGTGATTTGGAGGGCACCGGGGAGCTGTTTTTT.

This clonotype has a handful of counts. The V and J genes are TRBV19 and TRBJ2-7; D gene unclear. This CDR3 comprises 14 residues. CDR1 and CDR2 (germline): LNHDA, SQIVND (reference sequence). The V gene lost 3 bases and the J gene lost 6 bases, with 15 bases spanning the gap. DNA for the CDR3: TGTGCCAGTAGTATCGGGCAGACCCTCGGCGAGCAGTACTTC. Protein: CASSIGQTLGEQYF.